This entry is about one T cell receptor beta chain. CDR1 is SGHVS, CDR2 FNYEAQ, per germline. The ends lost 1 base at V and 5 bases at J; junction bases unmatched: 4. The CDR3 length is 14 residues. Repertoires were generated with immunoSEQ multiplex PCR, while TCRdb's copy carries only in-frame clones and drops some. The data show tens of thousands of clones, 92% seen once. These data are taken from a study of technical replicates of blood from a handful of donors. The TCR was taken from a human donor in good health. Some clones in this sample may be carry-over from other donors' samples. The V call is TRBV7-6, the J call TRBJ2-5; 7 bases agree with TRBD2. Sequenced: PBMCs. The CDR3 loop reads CASSLEGSGETQYF. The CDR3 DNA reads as TGTGCCAGCAGCTTAGAAGGTAGCGGGGAGACCCAGTACTTC.